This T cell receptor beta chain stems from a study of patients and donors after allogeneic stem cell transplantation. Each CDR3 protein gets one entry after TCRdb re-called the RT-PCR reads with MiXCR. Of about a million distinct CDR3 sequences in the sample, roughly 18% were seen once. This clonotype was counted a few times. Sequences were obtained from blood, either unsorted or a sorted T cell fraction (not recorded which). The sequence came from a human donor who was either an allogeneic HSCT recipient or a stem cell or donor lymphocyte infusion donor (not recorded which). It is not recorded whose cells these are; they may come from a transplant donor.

CDR3 bases: TGTGCCAGCAGTTACCTATCCCGGGACGGGAACTCCTACGAGCAGTACTTC. It translates to CASSYLSRDGNSYEQYF. This sequence joins TRBV6-5 and TRBJ2-7; either TRBD1 or TRBD2 may fit D (5 bases each). Per the germline V gene, CDR1 is MNHEY and CDR2 is SVGAGI. Trimming took 2 bases from V and 0 from J, leaving 17 bases between them. The CDR3 is 17 amino acids.